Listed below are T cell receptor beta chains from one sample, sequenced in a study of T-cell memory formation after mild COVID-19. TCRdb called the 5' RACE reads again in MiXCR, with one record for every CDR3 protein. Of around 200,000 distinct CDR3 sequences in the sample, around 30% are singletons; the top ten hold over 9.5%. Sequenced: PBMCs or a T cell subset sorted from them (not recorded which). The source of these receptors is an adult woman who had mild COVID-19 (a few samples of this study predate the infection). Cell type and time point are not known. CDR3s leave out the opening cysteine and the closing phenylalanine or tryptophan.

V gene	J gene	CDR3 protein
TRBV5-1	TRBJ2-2	ASRGQGFTGELF
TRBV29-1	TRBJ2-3	SAVPGVTDTQY
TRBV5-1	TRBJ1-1	ASSSPMTGGNTEAF
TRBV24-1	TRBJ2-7	ATSDWTSYEQY
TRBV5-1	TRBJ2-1	AISLADRGDEQF
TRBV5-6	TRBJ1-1	ASSSLGELNTEAF
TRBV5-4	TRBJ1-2	ASSLSDRGLGYT
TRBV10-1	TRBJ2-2	ASSDGTAGGELF
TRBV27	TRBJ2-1	ASSHRQYNEQF
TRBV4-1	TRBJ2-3	ASSRIAGGTASTDTQY
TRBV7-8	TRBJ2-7	ASSLVGQLHEQY
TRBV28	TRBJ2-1	ASSLSGLAGFSYNEQF
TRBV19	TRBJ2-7	ASSIQDGPYEQY
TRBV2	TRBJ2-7	ASSEPGAYEQY
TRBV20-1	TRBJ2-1	SADHGSGSIYNEQF
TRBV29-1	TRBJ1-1	SVAGRSNTEAF
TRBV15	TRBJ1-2	ATSLRTGDYGYT
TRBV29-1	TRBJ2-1	SVQGTSGSRDEQF
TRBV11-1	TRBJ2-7	ASRTSWSYEQY
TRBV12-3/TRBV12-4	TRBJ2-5	ASRSGAHQETQY
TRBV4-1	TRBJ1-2	ASSQEPAAGGYT
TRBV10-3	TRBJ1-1	AIREPSRGTEAF
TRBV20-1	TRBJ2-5	SARGSGETQY
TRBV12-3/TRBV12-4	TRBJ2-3	ASSSAAADTQY